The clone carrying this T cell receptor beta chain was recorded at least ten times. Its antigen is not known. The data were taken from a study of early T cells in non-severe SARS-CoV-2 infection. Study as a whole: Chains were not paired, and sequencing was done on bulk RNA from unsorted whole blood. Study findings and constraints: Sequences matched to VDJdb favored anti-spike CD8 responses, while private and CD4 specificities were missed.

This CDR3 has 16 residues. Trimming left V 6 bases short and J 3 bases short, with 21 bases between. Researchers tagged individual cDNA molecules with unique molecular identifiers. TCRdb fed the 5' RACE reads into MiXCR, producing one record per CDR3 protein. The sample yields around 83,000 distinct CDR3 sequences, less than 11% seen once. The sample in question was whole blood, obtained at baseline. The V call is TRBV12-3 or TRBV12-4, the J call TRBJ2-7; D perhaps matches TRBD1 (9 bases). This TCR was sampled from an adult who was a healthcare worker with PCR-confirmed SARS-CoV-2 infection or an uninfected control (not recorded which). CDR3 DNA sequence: TGTGCCAGCAGCCCCGGGGGGGGGACAGGGAGCTACGAGCAGTACTTC. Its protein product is CASSPGGGTGSYEQYF.